This TCR beta chain was found in a study of blood T cells in healthy people across ages (dated by TCRdb to the mid-2010s). For context, the study as a whole: In model experiments, roughly one uniquely barcoded TCR beta cDNA molecule per two T cells was captured by template switching. Donors were grouped into four age groups: young (average roughly 16 years), middle-aged (39), aged (62) and long-lived (approximately 82). To track age-related changes in TCR beta repertoire diversity, the study relied on deep sequencing normalized with unique cDNA molecular identifiers. Donors of different ages were randomly distributed across sequencing lanes to avoid experimental bias. The study analyzed two additional independent replicas of 1 million unique cDNA reads from the same blood draw for two donors, one aged 18 to 30 and one aged 80 or older.

This clonotype occurred many times. The antigen this receptor binds is unknown. The record has no base qualities; no much larger clone is one base away. CDR1 and CDR2 are read off the germline V gene as SGHTA and FQGTGA. The CDR3 measures 15 amino acids from cysteine to phenylalanine. CDR3 DNA is the only sequence kept; it has 45 bases, read in frame from the first base. V is pared back by 5 bases and J by 4 bases, with 16 bases lying between the germline termini. Systemically healthy Caucasian individuals from Russia, some 40 in total and aged roughly 6 to 100 years, were included as donors. Approximately 9 milliliters of peripheral blood were collected from each donor into EDTA-treated Vacutainer tubes. Ficoll-Paque density-gradient centrifugation was used to isolate PBMCs, with at least 7 million per sample. Total RNA, at least 6 micrograms per sample, was extracted from PBMCs with Trizol reagent. For every donor, an aliquot of PBMCs went through flow cytometry to measure the percentages of naive CD45RAhigh/CD27high T cells.

Libraries were prepared through 5' RACE. Sequencer: Illumina HiSeq 2500. A second PCR of 7 to 11 cycles was performed with a sample-barcoded 5' primer and a J-beta primer mix. A template-switch 5' adaptor carrying 12 random nucleotides introduced a unique molecular identifier onto each TCR beta cDNA molecule. At least 3 million CDR3-containing paired-end reads were obtained from each sample. First-strand cDNA synthesis was performed from all RNA using the Mint cDNA synthesis kit, with priming by a TRBC-specific oligonucleotide. All cDNA was treated with uracil-DNA glycosylase and then went through a first 18-cycle PCR with the universal primers M1SS and BC2_uni_R. In the original analysis: Each sample was normalized by randomly selecting 1 million high-quality reads, each carrying a distinct molecular identifier. Reads with shared molecular identifiers were discarded instead of being binned into consensus sequences. CDR3 identification, clonotype clustering and error correction used MiTCR with a Q25 quality threshold and the strictest error-elimination algorithm. Lower-bound total TCR beta diversity was estimated with a nonparametric unseen species model using Euler transformation. The raw public data were reprocessed by TCRdb itself: fastp quality trimming at Q25, MiXCR clonotype calling, in-frame beta chains only. Identical CDR3 proteins give one entry, which carries the most common genes and DNA. These V and J calls derive from TCRdb rather than the authors' analysis. For this sample the table gives more than 500,000 distinct CDR3 sequences, of which approximately 25% were detected only once. Approximately 17% of the sample is taken by the ten largest.

What the authors observed across the whole study: Because the CMV infection status of the donors was unknown, age-related changes in expanded clonotypes may potentially have been confounded. Bulk unsorted PBMC profiling prevented conclusive comparison of naive and antigen-experienced compartments. Observed TCR beta diversity per million T cells fell roughly linearly with age, and a significant reduction was already apparent by age about 38. Compared with the aged group, the long-lived group had more naive CD4+ T cells, fewer expanded clones and increased TCR diversity, a pattern suggesting age selection. Total diversity estimates from one million sequenced T cells were considered lower bounds and underestimates. There was a strong correlation between observed TCR beta diversity and the percentage of naive T cells measured by flow cytometry.

The clonotype was recovered from a woman between 65 and 79 years old in good health. Material: blood. The chain joins TRBV7-3 to TRBJ2-3, with a weak D call of TRBD1 (6 bases match). The nucleotides are TGTGCCAGCAGCAAAGGACAGCTCTTTGCAGATACGCAGTATTTT. This is translated as CASSKGQLFADTQYF.